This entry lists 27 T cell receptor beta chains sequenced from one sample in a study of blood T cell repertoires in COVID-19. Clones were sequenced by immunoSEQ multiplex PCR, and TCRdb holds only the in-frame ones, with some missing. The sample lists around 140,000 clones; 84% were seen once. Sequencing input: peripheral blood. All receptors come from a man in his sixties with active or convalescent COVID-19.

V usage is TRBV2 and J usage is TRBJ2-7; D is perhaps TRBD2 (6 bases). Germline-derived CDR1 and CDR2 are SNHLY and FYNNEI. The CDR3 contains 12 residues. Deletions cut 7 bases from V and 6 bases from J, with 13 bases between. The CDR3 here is CASTEGFGEQYF. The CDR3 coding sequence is TGTGCCAGCACGGAGGGATTTGGCGAGCAGTACTTC.

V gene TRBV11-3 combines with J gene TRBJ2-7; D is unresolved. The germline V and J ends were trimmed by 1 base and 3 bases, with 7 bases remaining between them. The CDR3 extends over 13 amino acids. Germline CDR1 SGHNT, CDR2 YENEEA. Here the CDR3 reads CASSLASDYEQYV. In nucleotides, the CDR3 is TGTGCCAGCAGCTTAGCGTCAGACTACGAGCAGTACGTC.

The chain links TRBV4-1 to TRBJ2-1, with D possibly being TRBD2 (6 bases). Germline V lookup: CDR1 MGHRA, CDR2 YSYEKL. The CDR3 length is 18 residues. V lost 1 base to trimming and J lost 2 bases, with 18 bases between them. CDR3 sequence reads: CASSQGGSRGWPYNEQFF. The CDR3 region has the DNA TGCGCCAGCAGCCAAGGGGGTAGTCGGGGGTGGCCCTACAATGAGCAGTTCTTC.

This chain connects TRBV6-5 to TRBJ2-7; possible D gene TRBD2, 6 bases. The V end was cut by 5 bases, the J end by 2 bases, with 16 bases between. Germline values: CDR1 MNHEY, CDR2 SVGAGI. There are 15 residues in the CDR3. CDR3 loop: CASSTRERGTYEQYF. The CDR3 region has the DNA TGTGCCAGCAGTACAAGGGAGCGCGGGACCTACGAGCAGTACTTC.

CDR3 amino acids: CASSSLGGSGNTIYF. The CDR3 region has the DNA TGCGCCAGCAGTTCTCTAGGGGGATCTGGAAACACCATATATTTT. This chain connects TRBV10-2 to TRBJ1-3; maybe TRBD1 (6 bases). Trimming took off 5 bases at V and 1 base at J, with 12 bases between the two ends. The CDR3 runs to 15 residues. Germline V CDR1 and CDR2: WSHSY, SAAADI.

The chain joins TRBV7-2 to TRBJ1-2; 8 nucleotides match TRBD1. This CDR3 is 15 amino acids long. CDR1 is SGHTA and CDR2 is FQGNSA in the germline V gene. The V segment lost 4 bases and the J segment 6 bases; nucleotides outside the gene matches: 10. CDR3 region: CASSSGGGTGDGYTF. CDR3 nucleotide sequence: TGTGCCAGCAGCTCCGGGGGAGGGACAGGAGATGGCTACACCTTC.

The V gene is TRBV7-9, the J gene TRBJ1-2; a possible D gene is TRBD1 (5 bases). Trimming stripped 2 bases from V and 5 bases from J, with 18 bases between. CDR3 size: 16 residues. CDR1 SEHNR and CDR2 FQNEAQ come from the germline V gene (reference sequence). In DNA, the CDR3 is TGTGCCAGCAGCTTAAAACGGGACTCAACCTTATATGGCTACACCTTC. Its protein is CASSLKRDSTLYGYTF.

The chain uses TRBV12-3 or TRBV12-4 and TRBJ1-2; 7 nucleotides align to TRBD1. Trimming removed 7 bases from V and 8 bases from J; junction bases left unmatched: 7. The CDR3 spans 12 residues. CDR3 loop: CASTKDRDGYTF. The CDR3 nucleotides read TGTGCCAGCACCAAAGACAGGGACGGCTACACCTTC.

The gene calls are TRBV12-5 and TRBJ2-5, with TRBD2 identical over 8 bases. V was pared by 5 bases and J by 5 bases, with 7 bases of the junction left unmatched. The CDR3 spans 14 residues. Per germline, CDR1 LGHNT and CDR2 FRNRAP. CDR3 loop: CASGPGLGFETQYF. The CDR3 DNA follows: TGTGCTAGTGGTCCGGGACTAGGATTCGAGACCCAGTACTTC.

The CDR3 nucleotides read TGCGCCAGCAGCCAGAGGACAGGGGGACCGAACACTGAAGCTTTCTTT. Protein: CASSQRTGGPNTEAFF. The rearrangement joins TRBV4-3 to TRBJ1-1; TRBD1 agrees at 10 bases. The CDR3 loop spans 16 amino acids. J lost 1 base, V lost 3 bases, and 5 bases had no gene match. Per the germline V gene, CDR1 is LGHNA and CDR2 is YSLEER.

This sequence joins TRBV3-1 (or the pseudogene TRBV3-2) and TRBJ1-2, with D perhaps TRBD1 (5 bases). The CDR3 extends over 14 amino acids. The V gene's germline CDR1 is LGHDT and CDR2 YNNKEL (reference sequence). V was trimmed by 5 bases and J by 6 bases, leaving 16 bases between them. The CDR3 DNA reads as TGTGCCAGCAGCTCCCGTGGGGGGACCGATGGCTACACCTTC. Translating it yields CASSSRGGTDGYTF.

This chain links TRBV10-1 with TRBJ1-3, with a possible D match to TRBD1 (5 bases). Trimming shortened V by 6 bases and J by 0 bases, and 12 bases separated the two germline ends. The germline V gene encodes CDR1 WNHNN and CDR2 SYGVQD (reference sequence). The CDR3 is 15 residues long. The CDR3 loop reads CASSEGLLSGNTIYF. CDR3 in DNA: TGCGCCAGCAGCGAGGGACTGCTCTCTGGAAACACCATATATTTT.

Here the CDR3 reads CASSPGPDNYGYTF. The CDR3 DNA reads TGTGCCAGCTCACCGGGCCCTGATAACTATGGCTACACCTTC. The chain joins TRBV18 to TRBJ1-2; the D is unclear. CDR1 is KGHSH, CDR2 LQKENI, per germline. The CDR3 sequence is 14 residues long. V lost 3 bases to trimming and J lost 1 base, with 9 bases between them.

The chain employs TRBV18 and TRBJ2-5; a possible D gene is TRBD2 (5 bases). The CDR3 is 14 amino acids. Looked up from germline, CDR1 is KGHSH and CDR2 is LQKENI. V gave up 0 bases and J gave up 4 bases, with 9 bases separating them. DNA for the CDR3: TGTGCCAGCTCACCACCGGGAGACGTAGAGACCCAGTACTTC. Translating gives CASSPPGDVETQYF.

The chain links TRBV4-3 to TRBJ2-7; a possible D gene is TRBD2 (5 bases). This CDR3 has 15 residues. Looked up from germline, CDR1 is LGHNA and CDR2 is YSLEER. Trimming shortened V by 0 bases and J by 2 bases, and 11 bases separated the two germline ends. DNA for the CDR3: TGCGCCAGCAGCCAAGAAATCGACGGGACCTACGAGCAGTACTTC. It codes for CASSQEIDGTYEQYF.

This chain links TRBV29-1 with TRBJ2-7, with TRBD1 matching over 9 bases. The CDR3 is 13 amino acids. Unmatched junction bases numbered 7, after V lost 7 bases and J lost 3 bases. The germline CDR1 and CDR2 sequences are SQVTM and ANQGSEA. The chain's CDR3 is CSASPGQGYEQYF. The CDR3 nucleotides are TGCAGCGCCAGTCCGGGACAGGGCTACGAGCAGTACTTC.

The CDR3 loop reads CASLQGHSGNTIYF. CDR3 bases: TGTGCCAGTTTACAGGGGCACTCTGGAAACACCATATATTTT. The chain has TRBV19 and TRBJ1-3; 7 bases are a match to TRBD1. Per germline, CDR1 LNHDA and CDR2 SQIVND (reference sequence). After removal of 8 bases from V and 0 bases from J, the junction contained 4 bases not matched to a gene. This CDR3 contains 14 residues. Looking up the rest from reference TRBV19 and TRBJ1-3 gives the full variable domain: DGGITQSPKYLFRKEGQNVTLSCEQNLNHDAMYWYRQDPGQGLRLIYYSQIVNDFQKGDIAEGYSVSREKKESFPLTVTSAQKNPTAFYLCASLQGHSGNTIYFGEGSWLTVV.

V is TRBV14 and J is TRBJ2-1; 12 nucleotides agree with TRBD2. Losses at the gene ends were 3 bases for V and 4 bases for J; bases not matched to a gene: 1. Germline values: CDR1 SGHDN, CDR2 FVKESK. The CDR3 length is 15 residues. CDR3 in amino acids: CASSQGLAGYNEQFF. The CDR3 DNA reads TGTGCCAGCAGCCAGGGACTAGCGGGTTACAATGAGCAGTTCTTC.

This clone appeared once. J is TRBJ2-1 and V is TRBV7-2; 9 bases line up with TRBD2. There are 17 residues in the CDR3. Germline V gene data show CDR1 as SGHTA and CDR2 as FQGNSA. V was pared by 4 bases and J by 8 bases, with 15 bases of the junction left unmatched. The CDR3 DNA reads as TGTGCCAGCAGCTGGGTCTTGGGTAGCGGGAGTATTGATGAGCAGTTCTTC. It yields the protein CASSWVLGSGSIDEQFF. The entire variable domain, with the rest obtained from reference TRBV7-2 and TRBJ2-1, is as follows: GAGVSQSPSNKVTEKGKDVELRCDPISGHTALYWYRQSLGQGLEFLIYFQGNSAPDKSGLPSDRFSAERTGGSVSTLTIQRTQQEDSAVYLCASSWVLGSGSIDEQFFGPGTRLTVL.

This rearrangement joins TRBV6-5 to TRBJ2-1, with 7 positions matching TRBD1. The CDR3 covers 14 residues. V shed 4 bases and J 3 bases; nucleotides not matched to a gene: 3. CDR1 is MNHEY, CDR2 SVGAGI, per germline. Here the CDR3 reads CASSSTGIYNEQFF. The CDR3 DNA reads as TGTGCCAGCAGTTCGACAGGGATCTACAATGAGCAGTTCTTC.

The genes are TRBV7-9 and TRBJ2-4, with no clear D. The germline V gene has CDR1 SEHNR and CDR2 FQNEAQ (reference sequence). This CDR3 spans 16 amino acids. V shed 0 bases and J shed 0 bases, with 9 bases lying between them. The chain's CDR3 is CASSLATELAKNIQYF. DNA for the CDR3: TGTGCCAGCAGCTTAGCTACAGAACTAGCCAAAAACATTCAGTACTTC.

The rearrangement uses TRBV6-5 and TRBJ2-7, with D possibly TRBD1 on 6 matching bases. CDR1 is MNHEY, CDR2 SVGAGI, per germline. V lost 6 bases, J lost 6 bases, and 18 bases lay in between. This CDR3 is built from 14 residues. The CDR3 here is CASRLTGQGREQYF. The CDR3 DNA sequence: TGTGCCAGCAGGCTGACAGGCCAAGGACGCGAGCAGTACTTC.

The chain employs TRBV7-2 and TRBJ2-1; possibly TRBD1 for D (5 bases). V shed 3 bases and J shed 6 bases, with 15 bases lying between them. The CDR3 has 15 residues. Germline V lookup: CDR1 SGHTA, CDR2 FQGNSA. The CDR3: CASSFRQGGGNEQFF. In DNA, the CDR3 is TGTGCCAGCAGCTTCCGGCAGGGCGGCGGCAATGAGCAGTTCTTC.

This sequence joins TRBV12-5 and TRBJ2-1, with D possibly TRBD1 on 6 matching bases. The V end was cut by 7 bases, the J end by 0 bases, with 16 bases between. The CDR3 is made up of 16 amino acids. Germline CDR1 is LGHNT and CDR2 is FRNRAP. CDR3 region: CASALGTLSSYNEQFF. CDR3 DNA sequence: TGTGCTAGTGCCCTCGGGACATTGAGCTCCTACAATGAGCAGTTCTTC.

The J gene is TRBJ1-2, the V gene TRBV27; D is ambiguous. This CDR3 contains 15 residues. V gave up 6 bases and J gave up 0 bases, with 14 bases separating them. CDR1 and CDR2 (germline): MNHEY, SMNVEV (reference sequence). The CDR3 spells CASRRLTQSNYGYTF. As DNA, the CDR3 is TGTGCCAGCAGACGATTAACGCAGTCTAACTATGGCTACACCTTC.

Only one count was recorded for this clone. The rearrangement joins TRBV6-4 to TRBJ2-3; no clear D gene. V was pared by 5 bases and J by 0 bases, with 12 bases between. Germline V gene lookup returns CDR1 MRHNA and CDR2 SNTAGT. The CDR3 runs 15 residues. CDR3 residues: CASSPTEVSTDTQYF. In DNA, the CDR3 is TGTGCCAGCAGTCCAACAGAAGTGAGCACAGATACGCAGTATTTT.

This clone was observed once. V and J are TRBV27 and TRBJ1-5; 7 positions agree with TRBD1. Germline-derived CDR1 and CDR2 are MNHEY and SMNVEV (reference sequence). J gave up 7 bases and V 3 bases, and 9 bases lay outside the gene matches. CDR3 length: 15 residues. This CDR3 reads CASSFGQGVRQPQHF. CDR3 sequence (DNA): TGTGCCAGCAGTTTTGGTCAGGGGGTCCGACAGCCCCAGCATTTT.